This entry lists 6 T cell receptor beta chains sequenced from one sample in a study of blood T cell repertoires in COVID-19. TCRdb keeps only in-frame clones here, not all; method: immunoSEQ multiplex PCR. The sample lists roughly 260,000 clones; 75% to 95% were seen once. Sequenced sample: peripheral blood. Source of these receptors: a person in their late teens or twenties with COVID-19, enrolled during active disease.

This chain links TRBV28 with TRBJ2-1, with D maybe TRBD2 (6 bases). The germline V gene has CDR1 MDHEN and CDR2 SYDVKM. The CDR3 runs 17 residues. The V end was cut by 1 base, the J end by 0 bases, with 13 bases between. CDR3 coding DNA: TGTGCCAGCAGTTTATATCTCCGGGAGAGCTCCTACAATGAGCAGTTCTTC. It codes for CASSLYLRESSYNEQFF.

The chain carries TRBV5-6 and TRBJ1-2, with D hard to call. The CDR3 length is 16 residues. The V gene's germline CDR1 is SGHDT and CDR2 YYEEEE. The ends were cut back, 0 bases at V and 8 bases at J, with 20 bases in the middle. Here the CDR3 reads CASSLAGIAAMAGYTF. In DNA, the CDR3 is TGTGCCAGCAGCTTGGCGGGGATAGCAGCTATGGCGGGCTACACCTTC. Complete variable domain (other parts from reference TRBV5-6 and TRBJ1-2): DAGVTQSPTHLIKTRGQQVTLRCSPKSGHDTVSWYQQALGQGPQFIFQYYEEEERQRGNFPDRFSGHQFPNYSSELNVNALLLGDSALYLCASSLAGIAAMAGYTFGSGTRLTVV.

The chain joins TRBV9 to TRBJ1-3; 10 bases map to TRBD1. Per germline, CDR1 SGDLS and CDR2 YYNGEE. The junction had 4 bases not matched to a gene; V was cut back by 4 bases and J by 3 bases. The CDR3 totals 15 residues. CDR3 protein: CASSLTGGLGNTIYF. DNA for the CDR3: TGTGCCAGCAGCCTGACAGGGGGCCTTGGAAACACCATATATTTT.

The rearrangement joins TRBV15 to TRBJ2-5; 9 bases agree with TRBD1. This CDR3 comprises 15 residues. The J segment lost 3 bases and the V segment lost 2 bases, leaving 4 bases of the junction unmatched. Germline V gene sequence: CDR1 LNHNV, CDR2 YYDKDF (reference sequence). CDR3 nucleotide sequence: TGTGCCACCAGCAGATCTACAGGGGGCAAAGAGACCCAGTACTTC. Translation gives CATSRSTGGKETQYF.

This chain links TRBV4-2 with TRBJ2-1; 8 bases fit TRBD2. V lost 3 bases, J lost 4 bases, and 8 bases stayed unmatched. Germline values: CDR1 LGHNA, CDR2 YNFKEQ. This CDR3 region has 16 residues. CDR3 region: CASSQLGLAGYNEQFF. DNA for the CDR3: TGTGCCAGCAGCCAGCTCGGACTAGCAGGTTACAATGAGCAGTTCTTC.

The CDR3 coding sequence is TGTGCCAGCAGCCCGGCAGGACTAGCGGTCACCGGGGAGCTGTTTTTT. Protein sequence: CASSPAGLAVTGELFF. The gene calls are TRBV9 and TRBJ2-2; TRBD2 matches 10 bases. Germline CDR1 is SGDLS and CDR2 is YYNGEE. Losses at the gene ends were 4 bases for V and 4 bases for J; bases not matched to a gene: 7. The CDR3 length is 16 residues.